Listed below are T cell receptor beta chains from one sample, sequenced in a study of T-cell reconstitution after alpha-beta-depleted transplantation in children. TCRdb called the PCR reads again in MiXCR, with one record for every CDR3 protein. The table lists approximately 400,000 distinct CDR3 sequences, roughly 16% of them singletons. Sample: PBMCs, mostly from graft donor cells, taken 360 days after TCRalphabeta/CD19-depleted stem cell transplant. The receptors were gathered from a boy in the first two years of life who had a stem cell transplant for Wiskott-Aldrich syndrome, so the T cells may come from the graft donor. Each CDR3 is given with its conserved first and last residue. D genes are given only for firm matches. Clone size is given for some rows only: seen once, a few or many times, or a class if the clone is expanded.

clone size,J gene,CDR3 length,D gene,V gene,CDR3 DNA,CDR3 protein
few,TRBJ2-7,13,.,TRBV25-1,TGTGCCAGCAGTGGCACAGATTTGTACGAGCAGTACTTC,CASSGTDLYEQYF
.,TRBJ2-4,12,.,TRBV10-3,TGTGCCATCAGTGAGATCCCGTATCCACAGTACTTC,CAISEIPYPQYF
.,TRBJ2-1,15,.,TRBV12-3/TRBV12-4,TGTGCCAGCAGTTTATGGGGGGCAGGCTACAATGAGCAGTTCTTC,CASSLWGAGYNEQFF
few,TRBJ2-3,17,TRBD2,TRBV3-1,TGTGCCAGCAGCCAAGCCGTCAAGGGAGCGGGAAGAGATACGCAGTATTTT,CASSQAVKGAGRDTQYF
few,TRBJ1-6,15,.,TRBV20-1,TGCAGTGCTAGAGTCGGGGAGCGGTATAATTCACCCCTCCACTTT,CSARVGERYNSPLHF
.,TRBJ2-1,15,TRBD2,TRBV7-2,TGTGCCAGCAGCTTAGTCGGGGGGGCCGCCGGTGAGCAGTTCTTC,CASSLVGGAAGEQFF
few,TRBJ1-1,14,TRBD1,TRBV30,TGTGCCTGGAGGGAACAGGGGGTGAACACTGAAGCTTTCTTT,CAWREQGVNTEAFF
.,TRBJ2-3,16,TRBD2,TRBV29-1,TGCAGCGTTGAAAGGCTAGCGGGAGGTAACACAGATACGCAGTATTTT,CSVERLAGGNTDTQYF
few,TRBJ2-2,18,TRBD2,TRBV2,TGTGCCAGCAGTGAAGCTTTGGGACTAGCGGTAAACACCGGGGAGCTGTTTTTT,CASSEALGLAVNTGELFF
few,TRBJ2-5,15,TRBD1,TRBV28,TGTGCCAGCAGTTCCTGGGACAGGGGGCAAGAGACCCAGTACTTC,CASSSWDRGQETQYF
.,TRBJ2-7,15,TRBD2,TRBV27,TGTGCCAGCAGGATGACTAGCGGAAGCTCCTACGAGCAGTACTTC,CASRMTSGSSYEQYF
.,TRBJ2-3,16,.,TRBV7-6,TGTGCCAGCAGCTTAGAAGTCAGGGAAAGCACAGATACGCAGTATTTT,CASSLEVRESTDTQYF
.,TRBJ2-3,14,.,TRBV10-3,TGTGCCATCAGTGAGCCACGATTATATGATACGCAGTATTTT,CAISEPRLYDTQYF
.,TRBJ2-7,16,.,TRBV6-1,TGTGCCAGCAGTCGGATAGGACATACCTCCCTCTACGAGCAGTACTTC,CASSRIGHTSLYEQYF
.,TRBJ2-1,15,TRBD1,TRBV10-3,TGTGCCATCAGAGACAGACAGGGTATTAACAATGAGCAGTTCTTC,CAIRDRQGINNEQFF
few,TRBJ2-7,19,TRBD2,TRBV11-2,TGTGCCAGCGGACATGAAACGGGACTAGCGGGAGGTCTCTCCTACGAGCAGTACTTC,CASGHETGLAGGLSYEQYF
few,TRBJ2-5,13,.,TRBV7-8,TGTGCCAGCGTGCCAAGATTCCAAGAGACCCAGTACTTC,CASVPRFQETQYF
.,TRBJ1-5,14,TRBD1,TRBV27,TGTGCCAGCAGTCCAAGGACAGGGGAGGAGCCCCAGCATTTT,CASSPRTGEEPQHF
.,TRBJ2-7,10,.,TRBV29-1,TGCAGCGTTGGGACCAGGGAGCAGTACTTC,CSVGTREQYF
.,TRBJ1-1,13,.,TRBV28,TGTGCCAGCAGTCCTGGACAATTTCTGAAAGCTTTCTTT,CASSPGQFLKAFF
many,TRBJ1-5,13,TRBD1,TRBV6-5,TGTGCCAGCAGGGCGACAGGGAATCAGCCCCAGCATTTT,CASRATGNQPQHF
.,TRBJ2-3,15,.,TRBV20-1,TGCAGTGCTCGCCTCCCCCGGGGGCCTGGAGATACGCAGTATTTT,CSARLPRGPGDTQYF
.,TRBJ2-3,15,TRBD1,TRBV5-4,TGTGCCAGCTCATCCGGGACAGGGAGGACAGATACGCAGTATTTT,CASSSGTGRTDTQYF
few,TRBJ2-3,15,TRBD2,TRBV20-1,TGCAGTGCTCCCCAGGAGCGGGGGATGTCAGATACGCAGTATTTT,CSAPQERGMSDTQYF
few,TRBJ2-7,15,.,TRBV12-3/TRBV12-4,TGTGCCAGCAGTCCGTCGGCCCTTTTAGCCTACGAGCAGTACTTC,CASSPSALLAYEQYF
.,TRBJ2-7,14,.,TRBV7-2,TGTGCCAGCAGCTTAGAGGGCGTATCCTACGAGCAGTACTTC,CASSLEGVSYEQYF
.,TRBJ2-1,13,.,TRBV5-1,TGCGCCAGCAGGCCCACTAGGCGCAATGAGCAGTTCTTC,CASRPTRRNEQFF
.,TRBJ1-2,15,.,TRBV7-2,TGTGCCAGCAGCGTCGGACAAGCAGCTAACTATGGCTACACCTTC,CASSVGQAANYGYTF
many,TRBJ2-7,12,.,TRBV7-9,TGTGCCAGCAGCTTGAGTCTGTACGAGCAGTACTTC,CASSLSLYEQYF
few,TRBJ2-1,12,.,TRBV4-1,TGCGCCAGCAGCCAAGTGTTAGGGGAGCAGTTCTTC,CASSQVLGEQFF